What follows is one T cell receptor beta chain and its context. Original analysis: Amplification of reference gene primers was used by the study to estimate nucleated cell counts. Method: immunoSEQ multiplex PCR; TCRdb's copy keeps in-frame clones and lacks some. The DNA was the basis for D and trimming; V, J and clone size are from that table. Of around 210,000 clones detected, approximately 80% appear once; the ten largest clones hold over 6.5%. Seattle enrolled patients during active infection and tracked them longitudinally. The entry originates in a study of blood T cell repertoires in COVID-19. About the study: The origin of the acute and convalescent COVID-19 samples was the United States, Italy and Spain. T cells, B-cell-depleted T cells, or PBMCs supplied cDNA or gDNA.

The CDR3 is made up of 16 amino acids. Germline V gene data show CDR1 as SGHRS and CDR2 as YFSETQ. V lost 4 bases and J 5 bases, leaving 21 bases between the germline ends. The sequencing sample was made of peripheral blood. This TCR was sampled from a woman older than 75 with COVID-19, enrolled during active disease. The chain links TRBV5-1 to TRBJ1-1; a weak D match, TRBD1 (6 bases). This CDR3 reads CASSPQGLGTETEAFF. DNA for the CDR3: TGCGCCAGCAGCCCCCAGGGGTTAGGGACCGAGACTGAAGCTTTCTTT. Together with reference TRBV5-1 and TRBJ1-1, the CDR3 gives the full variable domain: KAGVTQTPRYLIKTRGQQVTLSCSPISGHRSVSWYQQTPGQGLQFLFEYFSETQRNKGNFPGRFSGRQFSNSRSEMNVSTLELGDSALYLCASSPQGLGTETEAFFGQGTRLTVV.